Shown below are 3 T cell receptor beta chains from a single sample sequenced in a study of blood T cell repertoires in COVID-19. Sequenced by immunoSEQ multiplex PCR; TCRdb stores in-frame clones only, minus some. This sample has tens of thousands of clones; under 90% occur once, and the top ten carry approximately 44%. The source material was peripheral blood. The receptors were gathered from a man of 80 years or more with acute or convalescent COVID-19.

The chain uses TRBV4-1 and TRBJ2-3, with 9 bases fitting TRBD2. Germline V gene lookup returns CDR1 MGHRA and CDR2 YSYEKL. Trimming took 1 base from V and 2 from J; bases not matched to a gene: 4. The length of the CDR3 is 16 residues. CDR3 DNA sequence: TGCGCCAGCAGCCAAGCGGCGGGAGGGTCCACAGATACGCAGTATTTT. It codes for CASSQAAGGSTDTQYF.

The chain joins TRBV29-1 to TRBJ2-7, with no clear D. Trimming shortened V by 6 bases and J by 0 bases, and 9 bases separated the two germline ends. Germline V gene data show CDR1 as SQVTM and CDR2 as ANQGSEA. This CDR3 is built from 12 residues. The CDR3 sequence: CSVTRSSYEQYF. The DNA of the CDR3 is TGCAGCGTGACTCGGAGCTCCTACGAGCAGTACTTC.

This rearrangement joins TRBV6-2 or TRBV6-3 to TRBJ1-5, with 7 bases fitting TRBD1. V was clipped by 5 bases and J by 0 bases; unmatched bases: 4. CDR1 and CDR2 from the germline V gene are MNHEY and SVGEGT. CDR3 length equals 15 residues. This CDR3 reads CASSNRDSSNQPQHF. CDR3 sequence (DNA): TGTGCCAGCAGTAACCGGGACAGTAGCAATCAGCCCCAGCATTTT.